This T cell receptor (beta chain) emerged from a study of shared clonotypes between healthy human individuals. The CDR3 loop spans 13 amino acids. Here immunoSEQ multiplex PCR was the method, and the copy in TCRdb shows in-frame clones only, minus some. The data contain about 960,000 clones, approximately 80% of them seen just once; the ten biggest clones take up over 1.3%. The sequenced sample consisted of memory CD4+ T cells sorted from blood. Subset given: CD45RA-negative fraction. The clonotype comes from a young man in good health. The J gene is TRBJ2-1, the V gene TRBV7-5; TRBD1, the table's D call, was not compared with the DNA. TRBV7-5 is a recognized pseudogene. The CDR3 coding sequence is TGTGCCAGAAGCCGTCCACAGGGGAATGAGCAGTTCTTC. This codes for CARSRPQGNEQFF.